The text below deals with one T cell receptor (beta chain). The antigen is not known. This entry comes from a study of immune cell composition in non-small cell lung cancer. About the study: Lung adenocarcinoma or squamous carcinoma made up most tumours.

Some clones are missing from TCRdb's copy, which holds only in-frame ones; the method was immunoSEQ multiplex PCR. The table lists around 13,000 clones, around 75% of them singletons. Study observations and caveats: It was not proven that tumour-reactive clones equal dominant tumour-associated clones. Roughly 75% of squamous and roughly 32% of adenocarcinoma cases had tumour-associated clones >0.5%. Squamous lung tumours showed higher top 10 clone scores and clonality than adenocarcinomas.

Sequencing was done on a sample of lung tumor tissue. The sequence was collected from a human donor with non-small cell lung cancer.

CDR3: CAKRLGQGASGANVLTF. The CDR3 DNA reads TGCGCCAAGAGACTGGGACAGGGGGCTAGCGGGGCCAACGTCCTGACTTTC. V usage is TRBV23-1 and J usage is TRBJ2-6; 12 bases are shared with TRBD1. TRBV23-1 is an open reading frame, and its role is uncertain. This CDR3 spans 17 amino acids. The ends lost 10 bases at V and 4 bases at J; junction bases unmatched: 11.